Following are 10 T cell receptor beta chains from one sample sequenced in a study of blood T cell repertoires in COVID-19. Profiled with immunoSEQ multiplex PCR; TCRdb holds only in-frame clones, not every one. The table records a few hundred thousand clones, about four fifths of them present only once. The material sequenced was PBMCs or T cells enriched from blood (not recorded which). All receptors come from a middle-aged man who had been exposed to COVID-19.

The chain uses TRBV6-5 and TRBJ1-2; D is unclear. This CDR3 comprises 15 residues. Trimming removed 0 bases from V and 6 bases from J, with 14 bases in between. Germline loops: CDR1 MNHEY, CDR2 SVGAGI. CDR3 loop: CASSYSQYLADGYTF. As DNA, the CDR3 is TGTGCCAGCAGTTACTCTCAGTATCTCGCGGATGGCTACACCTTC.

This clone was detected once. J is TRBJ1-6 and V is TRBV3-1 (or the pseudogene TRBV3-2); possible D gene TRBD1, 5 bases. The germline V gene encodes CDR1 LGHDT and CDR2 YNNKEL (reference sequence). The CDR3 contains 15 residues. The V end was cut by 4 bases, the J end by 8 bases, with 15 bases between. CDR3 coding DNA: TGTGCCAGCAGCCCAGATGGGGCAGGCGATTCACCCCTCCACTTT. This codes for CASSPDGAGDSPLHF.

This clone was detected a few times. The CDR3 loop reads CASSLGTGGAEQYF. The DNA for the CDR3 is TGTGCCAGCAGCTTAGGGACAGGGGGCGCCGAGCAGTACTTC. The rearrangement uses TRBV7-6 and TRBJ2-7; TRBD1 aligns across 11 bases. The CDR3 is 14 amino acids. Per the germline V gene, CDR1 is SGHVS and CDR2 is FNYEAQ. Losses at the gene ends were 1 base for V and 6 bases for J; bases not matched to a gene: 2.

This chain connects TRBV3-1 (or the pseudogene TRBV3-2) to TRBJ2-1; 8 bases are a match to TRBD2. This CDR3 region has 14 residues. Germline CDR1 reads LGHDT; CDR2 reads YNNKEL (reference sequence). The V segment lost 4 bases and the J segment 7 bases; nucleotides outside the gene matches: 6. CDR3 in DNA: TGTGCCAGCAGCCCCGGGGGGGCTGGTAATGAGCAGTTCTTC. It translates to CASSPGGAGNEQFF.

The V and J genes are TRBV19 and TRBJ2-7; D is unresolved. The V end was cut by 3 bases, the J end by 6 bases, with 9 bases between. This CDR3 has 12 amino acids. Germline lookup yields CDR1 LNHDA and CDR2 SQIVND (reference sequence). The CDR3 spells CASSISASEQYF. CDR3 nucleotides: TGTGCCAGTAGTATCTCCGCGTCCGAGCAGTACTTC.

The genes are TRBV19 and TRBJ2-1; TRBD2 agrees at 15 bases. V lost 0 bases and J lost 9; bases outside the gene matches: 9. The CDR3 length is 18 residues. Germline CDR1 reads LNHDA; CDR2 reads SQIVND (reference sequence). CDR3 nucleotides: TGTGCCAGTAGTATAGACGGACCCGGGACTAGCGGGAGGAGTGAGCAGTTCTTC. Amino acids: CASSIDGPGTSGRSEQFF.

The chain has TRBV4-2 and TRBJ2-1, with 9 bases aligning to TRBD2. The CDR3 is 12 residues long. Germline assignment: CDR1 LGHNA and CDR2 YNFKEQ. CDR3 in DNA: TGTGCAGTAGCGGGAGAACGGAGCGAGCAGTTCTTC. It encodes CAVAGERSEQFF.

This clone was counted a few times. This sequence joins TRBV12-3 or TRBV12-4 and TRBJ1-2; the D gene is possibly TRBD1 (6 bases). Trimming pared 8 bases from V and 1 base from J, leaving 11 bases between. There are 13 residues in the CDR3. The CDR3: CASLGGGNYGYTF. Here the CDR3 DNA reads TGTGCCAGCTTGGGAGGGGGTAACTATGGCTACACCTTC.

This chain joins TRBV28 and TRBJ2-7, with 9 nucleotides matching TRBD2. Germline CDR1 reads MDHEN; CDR2 reads SYDVKM. V was clipped by 5 bases and J by 7 bases; unmatched bases: 9. There are 14 residues in the CDR3. The CDR3 region is CASSDGLARQEQYF. CDR3 coding DNA: TGTGCCAGCAGTGACGGACTAGCGAGACAGGAGCAGTACTTC.

The V and J genes are TRBV7-2 and TRBJ1-4; D is unclear. The germline gives CDR1 SGHTA, CDR2 FQGNSA. V gave up 5 bases and J gave up 8 bases, with 9 bases separating them. The CDR3 contains 12 residues. The CDR3 spells CASSGMLEKLFF. CDR3 bases: TGTGCCAGCAGCGGTATGCTAGAAAAACTGTTTTTT.